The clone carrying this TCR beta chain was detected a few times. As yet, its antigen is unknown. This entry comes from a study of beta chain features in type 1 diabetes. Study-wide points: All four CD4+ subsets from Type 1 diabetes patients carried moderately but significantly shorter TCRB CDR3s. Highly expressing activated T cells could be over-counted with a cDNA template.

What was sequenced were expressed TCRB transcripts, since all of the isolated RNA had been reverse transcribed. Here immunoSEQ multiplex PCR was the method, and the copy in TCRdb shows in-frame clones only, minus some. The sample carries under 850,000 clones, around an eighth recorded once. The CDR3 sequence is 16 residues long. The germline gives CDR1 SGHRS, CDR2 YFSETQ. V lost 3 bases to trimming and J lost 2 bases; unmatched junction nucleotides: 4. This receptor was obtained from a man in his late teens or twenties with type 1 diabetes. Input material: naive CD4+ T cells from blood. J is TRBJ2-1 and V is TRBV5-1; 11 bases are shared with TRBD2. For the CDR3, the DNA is TGCGCCAGCAGCTGGCTAGCGGGGGGCCCCTACAATGAGCAGTTCTTC. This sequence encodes CASSWLAGGPYNEQFF.